These 10 T cell receptor beta chains originate from one sample sequenced in a study of PD-1 and CTLA-4 blockade in melanoma. The assay was immunoSEQ multiplex PCR, and TCRdb's table has in-frame clones only and misses some. Of some 30,000 clones listed, 88% are singletons. The sequenced sample was CD8+ T cells from peripheral blood, obtained from a patient given anti-PD-1 treatment. These receptors were collected from a human donor with melanoma.

This chain joins TRBV5-6 and TRBJ1-5; 9 bases line up with TRBD1. The CDR3 runs 16 residues. Germline-derived CDR1 and CDR2 are SGHDT and YYEEEE. V shed 0 bases and J 7 bases; nucleotides not matched to a gene: 8. The CDR3 DNA reads TGTGCCAGCAGCTTGGGGGGACAGGGTAGTTTCCAGCCCCAGCATTTT. Translating it yields CASSLGGQGSFQPQHF.

The sample holds one count of this clone. The genes are TRBV28 and TRBJ2-2; 7 nucleotides match TRBD2. The V segment lost 6 bases and the J segment 6 bases; nucleotides outside the gene matches: 7. Germline V gene data show CDR1 as MDHEN and CDR2 as SYDVKM. This CDR3 contains 14 residues. CDR3 in amino acids: CASRGRGWAGELFF. CDR3 DNA: TGTGCCAGCAGGGGGAGGGGCTGGGCCGGGGAGCTGTTTTTT.

This chain uses TRBV7-7 with TRBJ2-1; 9 nucleotides match TRBD2. CDR1 and CDR2 (germline): SSHAT, FNYEAQ (reference sequence). After removal of 5 bases from V and 10 bases from J, the junction contained 15 bases not matched to a gene. CDR3 length: 16 amino acids. The CDR3 spells CASSPGGAGGRWEQFF. The DNA for the CDR3 is TGTGCCAGCAGCCCTGGGGGCGCGGGGGGGCGGTGGGAGCAGTTCTTC.

This chain connects TRBV28 to TRBJ2-7; a weak D match, TRBD2 (6 bases). The CDR3 contains 16 residues. The germline gives CDR1 MDHEN, CDR2 SYDVKM. Deletions cut 6 bases from V and 3 bases from J, with 21 bases between. CDR3 protein: CASSFPRTRAGYEQYF. The CDR3 nucleotides are TGTGCCAGCAGCTTCCCCCGGACGCGAGCGGGCTACGAGCAGTACTTC. The whole variable domain, filled in from reference TRBV28 and TRBJ2-7, reads DVKVTQSSRYLVKRTGEKVFLECVQDMDHENMFWYRQDPGLGLRLIYFSYDVKMKEKGDIPEGYSVSREKKERFSLILESASTNQTSMYLCASSFPRTRAGYEQYFGPGTRLTVT.

This rearrangement joins TRBV28 to TRBJ1-5; 7 positions match TRBD1. The junction had 6 bases not matched to a gene; V was cut back by 7 bases and J by 6 bases. Germline CDR1 is MDHEN and CDR2 is SYDVKM. CDR3 length equals 13 residues. DNA of the CDR3: TGTGCCAGCATTAGGACAGGCGGTCAGCCCCAGCATTTT. Translation: CASIRTGGQPQHF.

The chain links TRBV5-8 to TRBJ1-5; TRBD1 aligns across 8 bases. This CDR3 has 16 residues. Germline CDR1 is SGHTS and CDR2 is YDEGEE. The trim removed 0 bases at V and 4 bases at J, leaving 6 bases unmatched. CDR3 sequence: CASSLEQGAGNQPQHF. CDR3 nucleotide sequence: TGTGCCAGCAGCTTGGAGCAGGGGGCTGGTAATCAGCCCCAGCATTTT.

The CDR3 region is CASSPATGGGYTF. The CDR3 DNA is TGTGCCAGCAGTCCCGCGACAGGGGGAGGCTACACCTTC. V usage is TRBV6-4 and J usage is TRBJ1-2; TRBD1 matches 9 bases. The CDR3 is 13 residues long. Per germline, CDR1 MRHNA and CDR2 SNTAGT. V lost 5 bases and J lost 8; bases outside the gene matches: 6.

The chain employs TRBV6-5 and TRBJ1-4; TRBD1 might be the D (6 bases). CDR1 is MNHEY, CDR2 SVGAGI, per germline. V shed 7 bases and J shed 10 bases, with 19 bases lying between them. The CDR3 covers 14 residues. The CDR3 sequence: CASNPGGQGRKLFF. CDR3 nucleotide sequence: TGTGCCAGCAATCCAGGAGGGCAGGGGCGAAAACTGTTTTTT.

The chain links TRBV5-6 to TRBJ1-2; D unresolved. Trimming pared 3 bases from V and 2 bases from J, leaving 8 bases between. The CDR3 has 13 residues. Germline V lookup: CDR1 SGHDT, CDR2 YYEEEE. In nucleotides, the CDR3 is TGTGCCAGCAGCTGGACTGACAACTATGGCTACACCTTC. The encoded protein is CASSWTDNYGYTF.

This clone was found once. The V gene is TRBV5-1, the J gene TRBJ1-2; D not certain. V lost 4 bases, J lost 6 bases, and 19 bases lay in between. This CDR3 region has 15 residues. In germline, CDR1 is SGHRS, CDR2 YFSETQ. This CDR3 is CASSLRPNPADGYTF. CDR3 DNA: TGCGCCAGCAGCCTTCGGCCAAACCCGGCGGATGGCTACACCTTC. The full variable domain, its missing parts supplied by reference TRBV5-1 and TRBJ1-2, is KAGVTQTPRYLIKTRGQQVTLSCSPISGHRSVSWYQQTPGQGLQFLFEYFSETQRNKGNFPGRFSGRQFSNSRSEMNVSTLELGDSALYLCASSLRPNPADGYTFGSGTRLTVV.